This passage covers 24 T cell receptor beta chains from one sample sequenced in a study of blood T cell repertoires in COVID-19. Only in-frame clones appear in the TCRdb table, and some are missing; sequencing was by immunoSEQ multiplex PCR. The profile covers roughly 120,000 clones, with about 90% appearing a single time and about 1.1% taken by the ten largest. Input material: peripheral blood. The receptors come from a human donor in a cohort sampled during active COVID-19.

This chain uses TRBV9 with TRBJ1-1; 7 positions agree with TRBD1. V lost 3 bases, J lost 2 bases, and 7 bases stayed unmatched. In germline, CDR1 is SGDLS, CDR2 YYNGEE. The CDR3 has 15 amino acids. The CDR3 loop is CASSARQGVNTEAFF. The DNA for the CDR3 is TGTGCCAGCAGCGCAAGACAGGGAGTAAACACTGAAGCTTTCTTT.

With regard to this clone: This sample includes further DNA sequences coding for the same CDR3. The V gene is TRBV6-6, the J gene TRBJ1-5; D perhaps matches TRBD1 (5 bases). The germline CDR1 and CDR2 sequences are MNHNY and SVGAGI (reference sequence). The CDR3 is made up of 15 amino acids. The germline V and J ends were trimmed by 3 bases and 1 base, with 10 bases remaining between them. DNA of the CDR3: TGTGCCAGCAGTTATTGGGGGGAGAGCAATCAGCCCCAGCATTTT. Translated: CASSYWGESNQPQHF.

This clone was detected a few times. The J gene is TRBJ2-5, the V gene TRBV19, with D possibly TRBD1 on 6 matching bases. This CDR3 spans 15 amino acids. Germline CDR1 LNHDA, CDR2 SQIVND (reference sequence). V was shortened by 1 base and J by 1 base, with 10 bases between the two germline ends. CDR3 residues: CASSIGGGPQETQYF. The CDR3 DNA is TGTGCCAGTAGTATAGGAGGGGGTCCCCAAGAGACCCAGTACTTC.

The chain has TRBV6-2 or TRBV6-3 and TRBJ1-2; D gene uncertain. This CDR3 has 12 amino acids. Trimming removed 6 bases from V and 3 bases from J, with 8 bases in between. Per germline, CDR1 MNHEY and CDR2 SVGEGT. CDR3 sequence reads: CASSRGDYGYTF. The CDR3 nucleotides are TGTGCCAGCAGCCGCGGGGACTATGGCTACACCTTC.

The chain links TRBV28 to TRBJ1-6; D gene uncertain. This CDR3 spans 16 amino acids. CDR1 and CDR2 (germline): MDHEN, SYDVKM. Trimming cost V 2 bases and J 7 bases, with 15 bases left between them. The CDR3 is CASSLPPGSDNSPLHF. For the CDR3, the DNA is TGTGCCAGCAGTTTACCCCCGGGATCGGACAATTCACCCCTCCACTTT.

The gene calls are TRBV18 and TRBJ1-5; no firm D call. Trimming left V 4 bases short and J 5 bases short, with 9 bases between. Germline CDR1 KGHSH, CDR2 LQKENI. The CDR3 extends over 13 amino acids. The CDR3 sequence is CASSLLRDQPQHF. The CDR3 DNA is TGTGCCAGCTCACTTCTCCGCGATCAGCCCCAGCATTTT.

The rearrangement joins TRBV4-2 to TRBJ2-1; D uncertain. V was pared by 6 bases and J by 0 bases, with 12 bases between. The V gene's germline CDR1 is LGHNA and CDR2 YNFKEQ. The CDR3 has 15 residues. CDR3 bases: TGTGCCAGCAGACACGACACGAGCTCCTACAATGAGCAGTTCTTC. Amino acids: CASRHDTSSYNEQFF.

The CDR3 region is CASSTWGETYEQYF. In nucleotides, the CDR3 is TGTGCCAGCAGCACATGGGGAGAGACCTACGAGCAGTACTTC. V usage is TRBV7-9 and J usage is TRBJ2-7, with a possible D match to TRBD2 (5 bases). Trimming shortened V by 5 bases and J by 2 bases, and 13 bases separated the two germline ends. There are 14 residues in the CDR3. Germline V gene sequence: CDR1 SEHNR, CDR2 FQNEAQ (reference sequence). Together with reference TRBV7-9 and TRBJ2-7, the CDR3 gives the full variable domain: DTGVSQNPRHKITKRGQNVTFRCDPISEHNRLYWYRQTLGQGPEFLTYFQNEAQLEKSRLLSDRFSAERPKGSFSTLEIQRTEQGDSAMYLCASSTWGETYEQYFGPGTRLTVT.

The chain couples TRBV6-5 to TRBJ2-4, with a tentative D call TRBD1 (5 bases). V was cut by 7 bases and J by 8 bases, with 12 bases left in between. CDR3 length: 12 amino acids. Germline V gene data show CDR1 as MNHEY and CDR2 as SVGAGI. The CDR3 coding sequence is TGTGCCAGCACCCAGGGCCTGCACATTCAGTACTTC. Amino acid sequence: CASTQGLHIQYF.

The J gene is TRBJ2-1, the V gene TRBV3-1 (or the pseudogene TRBV3-2), with TRBD2 identical over 7 bases. The CDR3 sequence is 15 residues long. CDR1 is LGHDT, CDR2 YNNKEL, per germline (reference sequence). The J segment lost 0 bases and the V segment lost 4 bases, leaving 3 bases of the junction unmatched. The CDR3 coding sequence is TGTGCCAGCAGCCGCGGGGGTAGCTCCTACAATGAGCAGTTCTTC. Encoded protein: CASSRGGSSYNEQFF.

This clone has only one observation. The chain employs TRBV2 and TRBJ2-7; D is ambiguous. V lost 4 bases to trimming and J lost 2 bases, with 9 bases between them. This CDR3 spans 13 amino acids. The germline V gene encodes CDR1 SNHLY and CDR2 FYNNEI. The CDR3 is CASSGPNPYEQYF. The CDR3 DNA is TGTGCCAGCAGTGGGCCCAACCCCTACGAGCAGTACTTC.

V is TRBV5-4 and J is TRBJ1-1, with D uncertain. The CDR3 extends over 14 amino acids. V was pared by 0 bases and J by 6 bases, with 12 bases between. Germline CDR1 reads SGHNT; CDR2 reads YYREEE (reference sequence). CDR3 nucleotides: TGTGCCAGCAGCTTGGTTAGTCCCGGGGCTGAAGCTTTCTTT. It translates to CASSLVSPGAEAFF.

This chain joins TRBV20-1 and TRBJ1-5, with D perhaps TRBD1 (5 bases). From germline, CDR1 is DFQATT and CDR2 SNEGSKA (reference sequence). The CDR3 loop spans 13 amino acids. The germline V and J ends were trimmed by 3 bases and 1 base, with 7 bases remaining between them. CDR3 in amino acids: CSASKGSNQPQHF. The CDR3 region has the DNA TGCAGTGCTAGTAAGGGGAGCAATCAGCCCCAGCATTTT.

This chain joins TRBV19 and TRBJ1-5; D is unresolved. Trimming pared 6 bases from V and 5 bases from J, leaving 8 bases between. The CDR3 sequence is 12 residues long. The germline CDR1 and CDR2 sequences are LNHDA and SQIVND (reference sequence). The CDR3 DNA is TGTGCCAGTAGCTTTCGTGATCAGCCCCAGCATTTT. The encoded protein is CASSFRDQPQHF.

This clone was seen a single time. The chain links TRBV6-2 or TRBV6-3 to TRBJ2-6, with D unclear. V lost 6 bases, J lost 1 base, and 4 bases lay in between. CDR3 length equals 13 residues. CDR1 is MNHEY, CDR2 SVGEGT, per germline. The CDR3 sequence is CASSLSGANVLTF. The CDR3 coding sequence is TGTGCCAGCAGCTTATCTGGGGCCAACGTCCTGACTTTC.

The rearrangement uses TRBV6-5 and TRBJ2-7; 7 bases are shared with TRBD1. CDR1 is MNHEY and CDR2 is SVGAGI in the germline V gene. The ends lost 6 bases at V and 1 base at J; junction bases unmatched: 9. The CDR3 covers 15 residues. Here the CDR3 reads CASSITQGSSYEQYF. CDR3 nucleotides: TGTGCCAGCAGCATAACACAGGGGTCGTCCTACGAGCAGTACTTC.

The chain joins TRBV7-9 to TRBJ1-6; D is perhaps TRBD1 (6 bases). V was cut by 5 bases and J by 5 bases, with 10 bases left in between. Germline V lookup: CDR1 SEHNR, CDR2 FQNEAQ (reference sequence). The length of the CDR3 is 14 residues. CDR3 nucleotide sequence: TGTGCCAGCAGCGCCACAGGGAATAATTCACCCCTCCACTTT. Encoded protein: CASSATGNNSPLHF.

The V call is TRBV11-2, the J call TRBJ2-4; tentatively, D is TRBD1 (5 bases). There are 18 residues in the CDR3. V lost 4 bases and J lost 0, with 19 bases in between. Germline lookup yields CDR1 SGHAT and CDR2 FQNNGV. CDR3 sequence: CASSSTPGRALAKNIQYF. CDR3 bases: TGTGCCAGCAGCTCGACCCCCGGCAGGGCCCTAGCCAAAAACATTCAGTACTTC.

To note about this clone: In the same sample, other DNA sequences code for this CDR3. CDR3: CASSPRGGGTGELFF. Written as DNA, the CDR3 is TGTGCCAGCAGCCCGCGGGGGGGCGGGACCGGGGAGCTGTTTTTT. The chain joins TRBV9 to TRBJ2-2, with TRBD2 identical over 9 bases. Germline-derived CDR1 and CDR2 are SGDLS and YYNGEE. J lost 5 bases, V lost 4 bases, and 6 bases had no gene match. The CDR3 totals 15 residues.

This clone was seen once. The gene calls are TRBV10-2 and TRBJ1-2; 10 positions match TRBD1. Looked up from germline, CDR1 is WSHSY and CDR2 is SAAADI. The CDR3 runs to 14 residues. The J segment lost 4 bases and the V segment lost 7 bases, leaving 6 bases of the junction unmatched. The CDR3 sequence: CASTGGTGVYGYTF. The CDR3 DNA is TGCGCCAGCACCGGTGGGACAGGGGTCTATGGCTACACCTTC.

The chain joins TRBV19 to TRBJ2-5, with 11 bases matching TRBD2. Germline CDR1 LNHDA, CDR2 SQIVND (reference sequence). J lost 5 bases, V lost 3 bases, and 2 bases had no gene match. This CDR3 contains 14 residues. The CDR3 protein is CASSISGRGETQYF. The CDR3 DNA follows: TGTGCCAGTAGTATTAGCGGGAGGGGTGAGACCCAGTACTTC.

The chain links TRBV5-4 to TRBJ2-7, with 7 bases fitting TRBD2. V was clipped by 7 bases and J by 0 bases; unmatched bases: 4. Germline CDR1 SGHNT, CDR2 YYREEE (reference sequence). This CDR3 region has 13 residues. The CDR3 sequence: CASRASGSYEQYF. In nucleotides, the CDR3 is TGTGCCAGCCGTGCTAGCGGCTCCTACGAGCAGTACTTC.

This clone occurred many times. The rearrangement joins TRBV6-4 to TRBJ1-1; no clear D. V dropped 5 bases and J dropped 2 bases, with 12 bases sitting between them. Germline loops: CDR1 MRHNA, CDR2 SNTAGT. This CDR3 has 14 amino acids. CDR3 amino acids: CASSPAPGNTEAFF. The CDR3 region has the DNA TGTGCCAGCAGTCCGGCCCCGGGAAACACTGAAGCTTTCTTT.

The chain recombines TRBV11-2 with TRBJ2-5; TRBD1 might be the D (6 bases). The V and J ends lost 7 bases and 1 base respectively, with 19 bases between them. CDR3 size: 16 residues. The germline V gene has CDR1 SGHAT and CDR2 FQNNGV. The CDR3 coding sequence is TGTGCCAGCACCCCCTTGGGACATAGGTTCCAAGAGACCCAGTACTTC. Amino acids: CASTPLGHRFQETQYF.